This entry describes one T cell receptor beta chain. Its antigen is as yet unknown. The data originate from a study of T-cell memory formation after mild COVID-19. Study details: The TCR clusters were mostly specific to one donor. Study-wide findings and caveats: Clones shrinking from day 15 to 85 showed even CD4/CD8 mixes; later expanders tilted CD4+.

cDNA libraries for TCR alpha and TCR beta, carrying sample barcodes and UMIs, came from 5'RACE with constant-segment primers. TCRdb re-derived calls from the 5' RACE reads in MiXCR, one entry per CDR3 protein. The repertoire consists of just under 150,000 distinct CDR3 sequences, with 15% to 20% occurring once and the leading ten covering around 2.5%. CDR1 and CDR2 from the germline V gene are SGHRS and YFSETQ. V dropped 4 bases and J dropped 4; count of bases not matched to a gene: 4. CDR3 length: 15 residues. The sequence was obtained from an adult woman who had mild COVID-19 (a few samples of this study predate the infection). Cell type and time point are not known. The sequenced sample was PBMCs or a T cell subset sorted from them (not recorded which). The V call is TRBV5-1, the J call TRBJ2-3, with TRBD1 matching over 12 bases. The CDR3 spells CASSRGQGAADTQYF. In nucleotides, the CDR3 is TGCGCCAGCAGCCGGGGACAGGGGGCGGCAGATACGCAGTATTTT.